These T cell receptor beta chains were read from a single sample in a study of T cell responses to AZD1222 COVID-19 vaccine. The method was immunoSEQ multiplex PCR; TCRdb's version includes in-frame clones alone and lacks a portion of them. The sample holds approximately 150,000 clones, roughly 90% seen once. The sample in question was peripheral blood, obtained 28 days after the second AZD1222 dose. These receptors were taken from an adult who received the AZD1222 COVID-19 vaccine. Both conserved end residues are part of each CDR3.

v_call,j_call,cdr3_aa
TRBV25-1,TRBJ2-3,CASSPGGRETDTQYF
TRBV30,TRBJ1-5,CAWSLDSNQPQHF
TRBV18,TRBJ2-7,CASSRGGGRSYEQYF
TRBV2,TRBJ2-7,CASTSDREGEQYF
TRBV7-2,TRBJ2-5,CASSPGLDPYQETQYF
TRBV27,TRBJ1-1,CASSLSEGLDTEAFF
TRBV3-1/TRBV3-2,TRBJ1-2,CASSRTTANYGYTF
TRBV18,TRBJ1-1,CASSPPSQGDLRTEAFF
TRBV14,TRBJ2-7,CASSQTGTGANEQYF
TRBV7-9,TRBJ2-1,CASSFRIAGGYNEQFF
TRBV18,TRBJ2-3,CASSPIANTDTQYF
TRBV18,TRBJ2-6,CANSRGRGGASGANVLTF
TRBV6-5,TRBJ1-4,CASSYSPKTREKLFF
TRBV9,TRBJ1-3,CASSAPPITVSSGNTIYF
TRBV5-5,TRBJ2-6,CASRDYRVRSGANVLTF
TRBV6-4,TRBJ2-1,CASSVRQGAWNEQFF